The source of this T cell receptor beta chain is a study of blood T cell repertoires in COVID-19. Study overall: Collection of acute and convalescent COVID-19 samples took place in the United States, Italy and Spain. T cells, B-cell-depleted T cells, or PBMCs provided the cDNA or gDNA that served as material.

CDR3 length: 13 residues. Germline values: CDR1 MGHDK, CDR2 SYGVNS. Trimming stripped 6 bases from V and 2 bases from J, with 10 bases between. The data were produced by immunoSEQ multiplex PCR, yet TCRdb's version contains in-frame clones alone and is incomplete. Here the sample spans about 260,000 clones, less than 90% being singletons. The genes are TRBV25-1 and TRBJ1-1, with D perhaps matching TRBD1 (5 bases). Specimen: peripheral blood. The clonotype was recovered from a man in his sixties who had recovered from COVID-19. The CDR3 DNA sequence: TGTGCCAGCAGGGGGCAGACTAACACTGAAGCTTTCTTT. Translating it yields CASRGQTNTEAFF.